This T cell receptor beta chain was identified during a study of T cells after yellow fever vaccination. Study information: Each low-cell-number fraction was prepared by means of SMART-Seq v4 Ultra Low Input. General observations from the study: Reappearing after the booster were most of the clones from primary vaccination (roughly 96% CD4, approximately 85% CD8). Clonotypes shared by both compartments, CD4 and CD8, made up a small share.

5'RACE template switching produced TCR cDNA carrying a universal primer site and UMIs. TCRdb re-called the 5' RACE reads through MiXCR, storing one row per CDR3 protein. The table records 60,000 to 95,000 distinct CDR3 sequences, 7.3% of them present only once. This clonotype was observed many times. Its target is unknown. V gave up 0 bases and J gave up 0 bases, with 9 bases separating them. CDR3 length equals 16 residues. Germline V CDR1 and CDR2: LGHNA, YSLEER. The rearrangement links TRBV4-3 to TRBJ2-1; weak D call: TRBD2 (6 bases). The specimen comprised CD8+ T cells sorted from PBMCs, sampled approximately 11 days after the first yellow fever vaccination. The sequence derives from a young man who received the YFV17D yellow fever vaccine. CDR3 region: CASSQDSGASYNEQFF. Written as DNA, the CDR3 is TGCGCCAGCAGCCAAGATAGCGGAGCCTCCTACAATGAGCAGTTCTTC.